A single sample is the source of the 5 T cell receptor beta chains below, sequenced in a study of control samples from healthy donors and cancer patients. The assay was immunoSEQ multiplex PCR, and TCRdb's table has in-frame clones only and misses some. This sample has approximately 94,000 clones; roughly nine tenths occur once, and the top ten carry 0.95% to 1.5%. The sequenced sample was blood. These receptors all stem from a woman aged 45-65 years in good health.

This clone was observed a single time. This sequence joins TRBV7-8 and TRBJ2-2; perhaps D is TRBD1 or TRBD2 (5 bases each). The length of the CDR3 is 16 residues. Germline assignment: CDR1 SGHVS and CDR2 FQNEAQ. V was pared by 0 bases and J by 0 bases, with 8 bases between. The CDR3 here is CASSLAGTANTGELFF. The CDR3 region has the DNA TGTGCCAGCAGCTTAGCTGGGACCGCGAACACCGGGGAGCTGTTTTTT.

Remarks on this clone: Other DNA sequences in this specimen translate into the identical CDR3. CDR3 region: CASSVASGGAGDTQYF. CDR3 nucleotide sequence: TGTGCCAGCAGCGTAGCTAGCGGGGGGGCTGGAGATACGCAGTATTTT. The chain uses TRBV9 and TRBJ2-3, with 12 bases aligning to TRBD2. The V gene end was trimmed by 0 bases and the J gene end by 5 bases; junction bases not matched to a gene: 4. The CDR3 runs 16 residues. CDR1 is SGDLS and CDR2 is YYNGEE in the germline V gene.

The CDR3 spells CASSLPIRTEAFF. The CDR3 DNA sequence: TGTGCCAGCAGCTTGCCCATCAGAACTGAAGCTTTCTTT. V gene TRBV11-2 combines with J gene TRBJ1-1; D not resolved. The V end was cut by 3 bases, the J end by 5 bases, with 10 bases between. Germline assignment: CDR1 SGHAT and CDR2 FQNNGV. The CDR3 contains 13 residues.

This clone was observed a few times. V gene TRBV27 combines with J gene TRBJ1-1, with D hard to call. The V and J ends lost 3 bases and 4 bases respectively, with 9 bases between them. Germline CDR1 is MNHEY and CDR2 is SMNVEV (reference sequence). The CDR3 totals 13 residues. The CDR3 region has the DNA TGTGCCAGCAGTTTTGCGAGGGCCACTGAAGCTTTCTTT. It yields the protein CASSFARATEAFF.

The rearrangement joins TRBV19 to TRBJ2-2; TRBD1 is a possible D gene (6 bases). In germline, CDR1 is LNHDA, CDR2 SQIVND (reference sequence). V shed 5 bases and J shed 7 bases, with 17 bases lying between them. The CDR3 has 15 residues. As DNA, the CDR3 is TGTGCCAGTAGTCCCAGGGGAATCGGCGTCGGGGAGCTGTTTTTT. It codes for CASSPRGIGVGELFF.